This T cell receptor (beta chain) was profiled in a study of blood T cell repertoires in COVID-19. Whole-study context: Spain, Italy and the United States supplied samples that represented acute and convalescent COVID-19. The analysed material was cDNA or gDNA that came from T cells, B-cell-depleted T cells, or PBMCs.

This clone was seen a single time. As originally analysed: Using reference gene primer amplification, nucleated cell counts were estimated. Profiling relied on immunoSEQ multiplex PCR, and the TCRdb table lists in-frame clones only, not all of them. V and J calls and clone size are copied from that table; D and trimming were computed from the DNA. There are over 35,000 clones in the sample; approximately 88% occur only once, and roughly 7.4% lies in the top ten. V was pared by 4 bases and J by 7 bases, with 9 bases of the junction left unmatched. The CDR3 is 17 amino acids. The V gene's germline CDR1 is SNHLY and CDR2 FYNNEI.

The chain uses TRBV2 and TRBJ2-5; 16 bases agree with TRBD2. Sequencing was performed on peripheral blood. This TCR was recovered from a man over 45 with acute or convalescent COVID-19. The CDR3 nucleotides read TGTGCCAGCAGTGCCGGGACTAGCGGGGGGGACCACGGGACCCAGTACTTC. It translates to CASSAGTSGGDHGTQYF.